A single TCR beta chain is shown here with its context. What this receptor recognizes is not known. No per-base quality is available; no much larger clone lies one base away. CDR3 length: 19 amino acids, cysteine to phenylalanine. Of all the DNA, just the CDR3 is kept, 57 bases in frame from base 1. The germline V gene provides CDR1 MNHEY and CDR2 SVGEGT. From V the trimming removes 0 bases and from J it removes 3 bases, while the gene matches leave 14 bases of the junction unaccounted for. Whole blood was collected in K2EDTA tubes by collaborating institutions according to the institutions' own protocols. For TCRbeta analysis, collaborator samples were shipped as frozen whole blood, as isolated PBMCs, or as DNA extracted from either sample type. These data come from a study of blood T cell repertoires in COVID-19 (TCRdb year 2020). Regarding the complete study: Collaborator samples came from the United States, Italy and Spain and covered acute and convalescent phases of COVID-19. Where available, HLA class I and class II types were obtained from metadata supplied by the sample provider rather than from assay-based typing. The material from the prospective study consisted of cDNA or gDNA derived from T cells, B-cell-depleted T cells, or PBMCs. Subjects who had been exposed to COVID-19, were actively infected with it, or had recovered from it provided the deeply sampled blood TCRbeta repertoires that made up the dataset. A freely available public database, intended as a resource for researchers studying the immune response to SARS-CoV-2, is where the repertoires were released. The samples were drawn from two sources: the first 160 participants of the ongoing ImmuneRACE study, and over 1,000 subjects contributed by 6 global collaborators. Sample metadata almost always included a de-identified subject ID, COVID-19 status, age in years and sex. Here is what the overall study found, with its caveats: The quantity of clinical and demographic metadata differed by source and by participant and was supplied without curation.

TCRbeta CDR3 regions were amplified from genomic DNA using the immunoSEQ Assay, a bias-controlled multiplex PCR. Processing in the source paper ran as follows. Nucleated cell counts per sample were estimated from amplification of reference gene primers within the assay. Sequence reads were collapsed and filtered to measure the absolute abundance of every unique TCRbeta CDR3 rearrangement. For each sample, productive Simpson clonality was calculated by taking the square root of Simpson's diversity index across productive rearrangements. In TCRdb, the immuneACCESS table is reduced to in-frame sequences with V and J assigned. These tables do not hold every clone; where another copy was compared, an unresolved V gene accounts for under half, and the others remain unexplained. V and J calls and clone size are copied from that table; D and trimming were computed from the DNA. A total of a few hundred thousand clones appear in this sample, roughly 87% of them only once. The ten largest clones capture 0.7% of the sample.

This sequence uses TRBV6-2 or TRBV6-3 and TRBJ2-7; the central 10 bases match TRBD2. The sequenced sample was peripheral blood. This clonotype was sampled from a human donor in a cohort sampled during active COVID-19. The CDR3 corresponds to CASSYSIASGRGRYYEQYF. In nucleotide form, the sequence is TGTGCCAGCAGTTACTCGATAGCTAGCGGGAGAGGTCGGTACTACGAGCAGTACTTC.